The text below deals with one TCR beta chain. Its cognate antigen is unknown. The germline V gene has CDR1 MNHEY and CDR2 SVGAGI. The length of the CDR3 is 14 residues. V was cut by 7 bases and J by 0 bases, with 7 bases left in between. This entry belongs to a study of cytomegalovirus exposure and HLA in healthy donors. About the study: When about 400 donors were genotyped, over 80% of them were found to fall in the Caucasian-associated ancestry cluster. Study-level findings and limits: Later analysis suggested most CMV-associated TCR beta chains were HLA-restricted. Analyzed later, association rates of TCRs varied across HLA loci, with DRB1 most and HLA-C fewest.

The study ran its PCR with 60 Vbeta and 13 Jbeta primers. Authors' analysis steps: A follow-up analysis tallied around 80 million unique TCR beta chains, roughly 11 million shared. The data were produced by immunoSEQ multiplex PCR, yet TCRdb's version contains in-frame clones alone and is incomplete. The V and J calls and clone size come from that table; D and trimming were worked out from the DNA. In the table there are roughly 150,000 clones, over 80% of which are singletons. The receptor's source is a girl aged 5-17 years in good health and CMV-seropositive. V gene TRBV6-5 combines with J gene TRBJ2-6; maybe TRBD1 (5 bases). The sample comprised PBMCs. The chain's CDR3 is CASKDSSGANVLTF. The CDR3 nucleotides are TGTGCCAGCAAAGACAGCTCTGGGGCCAACGTCCTGACTTTC.